This T cell receptor (beta chain) was identified during a study of patients and donors after allogeneic stem cell transplantation. This CDR3 contains 15 residues. The V and J ends lost 0 bases and 5 bases respectively, with 14 bases between them. This clonotype was observed a handful of times. TCRdb called the RT-PCR reads again in MiXCR, with one record for every CDR3 protein. The data hold roughly 940,000 distinct CDR3 sequences, with roughly 17% observed a single time. The clonotype comes from a human donor who was either an allogeneic HSCT recipient or a stem cell or donor lymphocyte infusion donor (not recorded which). It is not recorded whose cells these are; they may come from a transplant donor. Specimen: blood, either unsorted or a sorted T cell fraction (not recorded which). This sequence joins TRBV12-3 or TRBV12-4 and TRBJ2-7; no firm D call. In nucleotides, the CDR3 is TGTGCCAGCAGTTTAGCGGGCAGGAGTTCCCACGAGCAGTACTTC. Translating gives CASSLAGRSSHEQYF.